This TCR beta chain comes out of a study of blood T cells in healthy people across ages. Study findings and constraints: Naive T cell percentage showed a strong correlation with the diversity of TCR beta.

Per the germline V gene, CDR1 is MGHRA and CDR2 is YSYEKL. The CDR3 spans 15 residues. A word on this clonotype: Its antigen is not known.

For the second PCR, which ran for roughly 6 to 11 cycles, a sample-barcoded 5' primer and a J-beta primer mix were used. Template switching added a 12-random-nucleotide identifier to every cDNA molecule. MiXCR, run by TCRdb on the 5' RACE reads, gives a single entry per CDR3 protein. Counted here are hundreds of thousands of distinct CDR3 sequences, less than 25% occurring once; the ten biggest clones make up under 9%. The same specimen was also included in a second study, on T cells of mothers and their children.

This rearrangement joins TRBV4-1 to TRBJ2-1; 11 positions agree with TRBD2. The DNA end favors TRBJ2-5, so the J call may be wrong. The sequence was collected from a boy younger than 18 in good health. The sequenced material came from blood. CDR3 amino acids: CASSQDTSGSETQYF. CDR3 nucleotides: TGCGCCAGCAGCCAAGATACTAGCGGGAGTGAGACCCAGTACTTC.